This T cell receptor (beta chain) was captured in a study of T cell responses to AZD1222 COVID-19 vaccine. Study information: Second doses were pooled across both intervals (about 4 or about 12 weeks). Points from the study as a whole: Baseline serostatus was positive in only six AZD1222 recipients. White British donors predominated, females outnumbered males, and clonal diversity was possibly underestimated. The study reported that nearly half of spike-specific TCRs target unmutated variant regions.

CDR3 length: 13 residues. The V gene's germline CDR1 is LNHDA and CDR2 SQIVND (reference sequence). V lost 4 bases, J lost 6 bases, and 10 bases lay in between. The data were produced by immunoSEQ multiplex PCR, yet TCRdb's version contains in-frame clones alone and is incomplete. This sample has roughly 170,000 clones, with 70% to 90% found just once. With respect to this clone: Its antigen is not known.

Sample: peripheral blood, taken on day 0 of AZD1222 vaccination. The clonotype comes from an adult in good health. The V and J genes are TRBV19 and TRBJ1-5; D unclear. The CDR3 sequence: CASSTTLVQPQHF. CDR3 DNA sequence: TGTGCCAGTAGTACCACCCTCGTTCAGCCCCAGCATTTT.